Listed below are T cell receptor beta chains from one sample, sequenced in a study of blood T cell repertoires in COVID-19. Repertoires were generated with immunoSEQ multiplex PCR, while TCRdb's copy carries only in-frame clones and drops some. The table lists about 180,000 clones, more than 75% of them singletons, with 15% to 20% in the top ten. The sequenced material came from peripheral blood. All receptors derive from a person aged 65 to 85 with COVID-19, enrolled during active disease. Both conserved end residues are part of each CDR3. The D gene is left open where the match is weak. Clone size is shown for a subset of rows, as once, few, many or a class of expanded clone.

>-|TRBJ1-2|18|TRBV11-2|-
TGTGCCAGCAGCTTGAGCGGGTTCACAGATCACGCTAACTATGGCTACACCTTC
CASSLSGFTDHANYGYTF
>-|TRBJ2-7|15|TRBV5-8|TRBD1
TGTGCCAGCAGCCGGACAGGGGAGGGATCCTACGAGCAGTACTTC
CASSRTGEGSYEQYF
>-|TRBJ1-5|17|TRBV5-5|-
TGTGCCAGCAGCTTGGTGCCGACAGATTATAGCAATCAGCCCCAGCATTTT
CASSLVPTDYSNQPQHF
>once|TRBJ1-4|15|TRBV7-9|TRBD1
TGTGCCAGCAGCTCCCACAGGGGGACTAATGAAAAACTGTTTTTT
CASSSHRGTNEKLFF
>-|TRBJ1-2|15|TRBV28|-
TGTGCCAGCAGCCCCCTTTCCGGTAAGGGAGGTGGCTACACCTTC
CASSPLSGKGGGYTF
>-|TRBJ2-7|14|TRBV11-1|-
TGTGCCAGCAGCTTAGCGCTCGAGGGTTACGAGCAGTACTTC
CASSLALEGYEQYF
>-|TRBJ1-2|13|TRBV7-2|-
TGTGCCAGCAGCCCGACAGTTAACTATGGCTACACCTTC
CASSPTVNYGYTF
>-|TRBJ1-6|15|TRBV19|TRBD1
TGTGCCAGTAGTATTGAGGGACAGCTAAATTCACCCCTCCACTTT
CASSIEGQLNSPLHF
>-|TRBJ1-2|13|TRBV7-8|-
TGTGCCAGCAGCCTGTCGGGGGGGTATGGCTACACCTTC
CASSLSGGYGYTF
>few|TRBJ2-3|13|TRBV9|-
TGTGCCAGCAGCGGGAGCGGGCCAGATACGCAGTATTTT
CASSGSGPDTQYF
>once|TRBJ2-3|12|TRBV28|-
TGTGCCAGCACCGGGGTGAGGTATACGCAGTATTTT
CASTGVRYTQYF
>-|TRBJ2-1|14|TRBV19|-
TGTGCCAGTAGTTTGGACAGCTCCTACAATGAGCAGTTCTTC
CASSLDSSYNEQFF
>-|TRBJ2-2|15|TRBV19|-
TGTGCCAGTAGTGCCAGGCCCGCGAACACCGGGGAGCTGTTTTTT
CASSARPANTGELFF
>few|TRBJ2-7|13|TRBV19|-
TGTGCCAGTAGTTACAAAATCTCCTACGAGCAGTACTTC
CASSYKISYEQYF
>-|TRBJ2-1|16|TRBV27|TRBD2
TGTGCCAGCAGCGACGACGGACTAGCGGTTTACAATGAGCAGTTCTTC
CASSDDGLAVYNEQFF
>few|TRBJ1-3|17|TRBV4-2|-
TGTGCCAGCAGCCAAGTTTCAGGGGTCTACTCTGGAAACACCATATATTTT
CASSQVSGVYSGNTIYF
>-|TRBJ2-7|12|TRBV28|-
TGTGCCACAGGACAGCTCCTGGGGGAGCAGTACTTC
CATGQLLGEQYF